Following are 13 T cell receptor beta chains from one sample sequenced in a study of shared clonotypes between healthy human individuals. Method: immunoSEQ multiplex PCR; TCRdb's copy keeps in-frame clones and lacks some. The sample shows millions of clones, just over 90% of them seen only once. The specimen was naive CD4+ T cells sorted from blood. Subset of the sample: CD45RA+ positively selected. These receptors all come from a man between 18 and 35 years old in good health.

For this clone: One end of the junction fails to match germline, which may point to a read error. The chain couples TRBV28 to TRBJ2-7; possible D gene TRBD2, 7 bases. Germline V gene lookup returns CDR1 MDHEN and CDR2 SYDVKM. This CDR3 region has 12 residues. The CDR3 region is CASSSSYYGGQF. CDR3 nucleotide sequence: TGTGCCAGCAGTTCGTCCTATTACGGGGGGCAATTC.

The DNA of the CDR3 is TGTGCCAGCAGCTCGACAGGCCTCACAGATACGCAGTATTTT. This codes for CASSSTGLTDTQYF. V usage is TRBV5-4 and J usage is TRBJ2-3; possibly TRBD1 for D (6 bases). This CDR3 has 14 amino acids. Germline V CDR1 and CDR2: SGHNT, YYREEE (reference sequence). Trimming stripped 3 bases from V and 2 bases from J, with 10 bases between.

The J gene is TRBJ2-5, the V gene TRBV6-1; TRBD1 aligns across 7 bases. The germline V gene has CDR1 MNHNS and CDR2 SASEGT. Trimming took 4 bases from V and 1 from J; bases not matched to a gene: 6. The CDR3 is made up of 15 amino acids. This CDR3 is CASSGQGYLQETQYF. The DNA of the CDR3 is TGTGCCAGCAGTGGACAGGGTTACCTCCAAGAGACCCAGTACTTC.

About this clone itself: Other DNA sequences in the sample encode the same CDR3. The chain carries TRBV2 and TRBJ2-5, with D possibly matching TRBD1 (6 bases). The germline V gene encodes CDR1 SNHLY and CDR2 FYNNEI. Trimming pared 7 bases from V and 4 bases from J, leaving 10 bases between. There are 12 residues in the CDR3. The DNA of the CDR3 is TGTGCCAGCAACAGGGCGGGAGAGACCCAGTACTTC. It is translated as CASNRAGETQYF.

The chain's CDR3 is CASSLVSAGVTYEQYF. CDR3 DNA: TGTGCCAGCAGCTTAGTCTCGGCGGGAGTAACCTACGAGCAGTACTTC. J is TRBJ2-7 and V is TRBV7-2; 7 nucleotides align to TRBD2. Looked up from germline, CDR1 is SGHTA and CDR2 is FQGNSA. The CDR3 extends over 16 amino acids. V was pared by 1 base and J by 2 bases, with 8 bases of the junction left unmatched.

The CDR3 region is CASRLWTSAGGELFF. For the CDR3, the DNA is TGTGCCAGTAGGCTCTGGACTAGCGCGGGCGGGGAGCTGTTTTTT. The gene calls are TRBV19 and TRBJ2-2; 9 positions agree with TRBD2. The CDR3 has 15 amino acids. The trim removed 6 bases at V and 7 bases at J, leaving 9 bases unmatched. Germline CDR1 and CDR2: LNHDA and SQIVND (reference sequence).

This clone has just one count. The chain recombines TRBV6-5 with TRBJ2-1; 8 bases are a match to TRBD2. V was clipped by 0 bases and J by 2 bases; unmatched bases: 0. Germline V lookup: CDR1 MNHEY, CDR2 SVGAGI. The CDR3 sequence is 15 residues long. Here the CDR3 reads CASSYSLAAYNEQFF. CDR3 coding DNA: TGTGCCAGCAGTTACTCACTAGCGGCCTACAATGAGCAGTTCTTC.

This chain joins TRBV2 and TRBJ2-7; D not certain. CDR1 is SNHLY and CDR2 is FYNNEI in the germline V gene. Deletions cut 3 bases from V and 3 bases from J, with 9 bases between. CDR3 length equals 13 residues. CDR3 residues: CASSEEYFYEQYF. In DNA form, the CDR3 reads TGTGCCAGCAGTGAGGAATACTTCTACGAGCAGTACTTC.

V is TRBV29-1 and J is TRBJ2-3; a weak D match, TRBD2 (6 bases). Germline CDR1 and CDR2: SQVTM and ANQGSEA. Trimming removed 7 bases from V and 8 bases from J, with 25 bases in between. CDR3 length: 15 amino acids. For the CDR3, the DNA is TGCAGCGCCAAAGCCCTCCTTCGGCTGGAGGGTACGCAGTATTTT. It translates to CSAKALLRLEGTQYF.

The chain links TRBV2 to TRBJ2-7, with D possibly TRBD1 on 5 matching bases. Trimming left V 8 bases short and J 1 base short, with 15 bases between. Per germline, CDR1 SNHLY and CDR2 FYNNEI. This CDR3 contains 14 residues. The CDR3 spells CASVQAGWSYEQYF. In nucleotides, the CDR3 is TGTGCCAGCGTCCAAGCAGGGTGGTCCTACGAGCAGTACTTC. Drawing the rest from reference TRBV2 and TRBJ2-7, the complete variable domain is EPEVTQTPSHQVTQMGQEVILRCVPISNHLYFYWYRQILGQKVEFLVSFYNNEISEKSEIFDDQFSVERPDGSNFTLKIRSTKLEDSAMYFCASVQAGWSYEQYFGPGTRLTVT.

The CDR3 DNA follows: TGTGCCTGGAGTCAATCGACAGGGTACGAGCAGTACTTC. Translation: CAWSQSTGYEQYF. The rearrangement joins TRBV30 to TRBJ2-7; 7 bases are a match to TRBD1. This CDR3 is 13 amino acids long. J gave up 4 bases and V 2 bases, and 5 bases lay outside the gene matches. The V gene's germline CDR1 is GTSNPN and CDR2 SVGIG (reference sequence).

The chain is built from TRBV30 and TRBJ1-2; 8 bases are shared with TRBD1. Trimming at V came to 5 bases and at J to 7 bases, leaving 9 bases not matched to a gene. From germline, CDR1 is GTSNPN and CDR2 SVGIG (reference sequence). This CDR3 spans 13 amino acids. The DNA of the CDR3 is TGTGCCTGGGATGACAGGGGAATTGCTGGCTACACCTTC. Translating gives CAWDDRGIAGYTF.

This chain uses TRBV10-3 with TRBJ2-1; TRBD2 matches 8 bases. The CDR3 extends over 20 amino acids. V was pared by 3 bases and J by 0 bases, with 16 bases of the junction left unmatched. Germline lookup yields CDR1 ENHRY and CDR2 SYGVKD. In DNA, the CDR3 is TGTGCCATCAGTGAAAACCATCGTCAGGCTAGCGGGTTCTCCTACAATGAGCAGTTCTTC. This encodes CAISENHRQASGFSYNEQFF.